This TCR beta chain was captured in a study of cytomegalovirus exposure and HLA in healthy donors. Study conclusions and caveats: At a 0.05 false discovery rate, a later analysis found some 17,000 TCR beta sequences to be associated with HLA alleles.

This CDR3 is built from 16 residues. With 6 bases clipped from V and 8 bases from J, the junction kept 14 bases outside the gene matches. Germline CDR1 and CDR2: MNHNY and SVGAGI (reference sequence). Concerning this clone: What it binds is not known.

The PCR had 60 Vbeta and 13 Jbeta primers. Clones were sequenced by immunoSEQ multiplex PCR, and TCRdb holds only the in-frame ones, with some missing. The sample holds 93,000 or so clones, 66% seen once. The material sequenced was PBMCs. The clonotype comes from a woman between 50 and 59 years old in good health and CMV-seronegative. The chain recombines TRBV6-6 with TRBJ1-4; 8 nucleotides match TRBD1. CDR3 bases: TGTGCCAGCAGCAACGGACAGGGCCTAGGGTCGGAAAAACTGTTTTTT. Translation gives CASSNGQGLGSEKLFF.